The rows below give T cell receptor beta chains drawn from one sample of a study of technical replicates of blood from several donors. Measured with immunoSEQ multiplex PCR; TCRdb has only the in-frame clones, and not every one. The table lists 75,000 to 95,000 clones, almost 97% of them singletons. What was sequenced was T cells isolated from PBMCs. These receptors were collected from a human donor in good health. The conserved cysteine and the conserved F or W are not part of the CDR3 here. Some rows have no size entry. The others give once, few or many, or a class for an expanded clone.

v_call,j_call,clone_size,cdr3_aa
TRBV29-1,TRBJ2-3,.,SVEGLSPGTSGRAGTDTQY
TRBV18,TRBJ2-1,once,ASGVTPGQGASYNEQF
TRBV7-8,TRBJ2-7,.,ASSPGRGLGEQY
TRBV28,TRBJ2-5,.,ASSLLFKASGLGETQY
TRBV11-2,TRBJ2-1,once,ASTIFKSSYNEQF
TRBV6-1,TRBJ1-1,.,ASSAFKTGDTEAF
TRBV9,TRBJ2-3,.,ASSGSGAYTDTQY
TRBV9,TRBJ2-3,.,ASSVAGGGDTQY
TRBV7-6,TRBJ1-3,.,ASREDRVGNTIY
TRBV5-1,TRBJ2-7,.,ASSLYGSGSYEQY
TRBV28,TRBJ2-3,.,ASKKGTGEGDTQY
TRBV2,TRBJ1-2,once,ASTRGLANYGYT
TRBV7-3,TRBJ1-1,.,ASSLTKGHEAF
TRBV19,TRBJ2-1,.,ASSTDSLYNEQF
TRBV9,TRBJ1-1,.,ASSMDREIEAF
TRBV19,TRBJ1-5,.,ASIKGAGESFQPQH
TRBV4-3,TRBJ1-1,.,ASSPMTGGIAEAF
TRBV9,TRBJ2-3,.,ASSVGLQGAVDTQY
TRBV7-8,TRBJ1-2,once,ASSLDYRGYT
TRBV27,TRBJ1-5,once,ASSFIGSNQPQH
TRBV6-6,TRBJ2-2,.,ASSYSVGGELF
TRBV5-6,TRBJ1-5,.,ASSLGQGFQPQH
TRBV5-1,TRBJ2-1,once,ASSLTPGEQF
TRBV9,TRBJ2-5,once,ASSGDSAWGTQY
TRBV9,TRBJ2-2,.,ASSVLGLAYTGELF
TRBV10-2,TRBJ1-2,.,ASSTGGYGYT
TRBV27,TRBJ1-5,.,ASSPYSNQPQH
TRBV5-1,TRBJ2-3,.,ASRTTPSTDTQY
TRBV28,TRBJ2-7,.,ASHGRRTVSSYEQY
TRBV6-1,TRBJ1-5,.,ASRWDLGGPQH
TRBV19,TRBJ1-1,.,ASNPGLNTEAF
TRBV9,TRBJ2-7,.,ASSVGGQGYEQY
TRBV18,TRBJ2-7,.,ASYSDSLLEQY
TRBV9,TRBJ2-1,.,ASSGGEHSGHEQF
TRBV15,TRBJ1-4,.,ATSKKGSLIEKLF
TRBV6-5,TRBJ2-3,.,ASSRDYTDTQY
TRBV5-1,TRBJ2-7,once,ASSLGGWDRVFEQY
TRBV7-3,TRBJ2-1,.,ASSLIPSGNENEQF
TRBV10-3,TRBJ2-6,.,ATTTGAGANVLT
TRBV7-2,TRBJ2-3,.,ASSPGLAGDTQY
TRBV18,TRBJ2-1,once,ASSPREGRVNEQF
TRBV5-1,TRBJ2-1,.,ASLSGQASHEQF
TRBV18,TRBJ2-7,.,ASSPGGDYEQY
TRBV6-1,TRBJ1-1,.,ASSEARLRGKTLGAF
TRBV7-3,TRBJ2-1,.,ASSTDNEQF
TRBV14,TRBJ2-3,.,ASSQGPRQPDTQY
TRBV6-5,TRBJ1-2,.,ASSSAQTNYGYT
TRBV19,TRBJ1-4,.,ASRIGSNEKLF
TRBV14,TRBJ2-3,.,ASSHLADQADTQY
TRBV19,TRBJ1-1,few,ASSSRQGMNTEAF
TRBV30,TRBJ2-5,once,AWTSGGETQY
TRBV27,TRBJ1-5,.,ASHRGAGYSNQPQH
TRBV10-3,TRBJ2-5,.,AISGATSGQETQY
TRBV19,TRBJ1-5,.,ASSIRQMNQPQH
TRBV19,TRBJ2-7,.,ASSIDNYEQY
TRBV28,TRBJ1-4,.,ASAQTGTRNEKLF
TRBV5-6,TRBJ1-2,.,ASHRTGFLYGYT
TRBV5-1,TRBJ2-7,.,ASSLGGGRSSYEQY
TRBV28,TRBJ2-2,.,ASCLFVAGGSTGELF
TRBV7-9,TRBJ2-7,once,ASSSDEQY